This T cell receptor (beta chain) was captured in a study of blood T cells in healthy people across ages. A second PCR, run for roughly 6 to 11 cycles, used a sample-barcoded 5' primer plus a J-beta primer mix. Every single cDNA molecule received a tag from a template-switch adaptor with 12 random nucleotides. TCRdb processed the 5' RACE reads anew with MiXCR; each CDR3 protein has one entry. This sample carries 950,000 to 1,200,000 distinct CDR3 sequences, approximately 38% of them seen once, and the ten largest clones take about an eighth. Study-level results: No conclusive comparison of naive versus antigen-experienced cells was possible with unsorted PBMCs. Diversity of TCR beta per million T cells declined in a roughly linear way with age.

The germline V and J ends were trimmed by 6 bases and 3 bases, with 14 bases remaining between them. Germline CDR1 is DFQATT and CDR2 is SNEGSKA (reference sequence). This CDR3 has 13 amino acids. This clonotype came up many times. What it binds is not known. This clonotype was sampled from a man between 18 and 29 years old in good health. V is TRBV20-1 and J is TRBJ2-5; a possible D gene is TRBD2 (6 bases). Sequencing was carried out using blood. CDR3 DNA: TGCAGTGCCAAACTAGGAGGGGAAGAGACCCAGTACTTC. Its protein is CSAKLGGEETQYF.